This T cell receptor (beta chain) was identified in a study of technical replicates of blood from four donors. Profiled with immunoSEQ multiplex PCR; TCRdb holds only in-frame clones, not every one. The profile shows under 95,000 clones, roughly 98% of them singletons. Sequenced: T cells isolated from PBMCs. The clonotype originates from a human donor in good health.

In DNA, the CDR3 is TGCGCCAGCAGACACGGGAGTGGAAATGAGCAGTTCTTC. Protein: CASRHGSGNEQFF. The chain uses TRBV4-1 and TRBJ2-1; TRBD2 is a possible D gene (6 bases). The V gene's germline CDR1 is MGHRA and CDR2 YSYEKL. Trimming stripped 6 bases from V and 7 bases from J, with 13 bases between. CDR3 size: 13 residues.